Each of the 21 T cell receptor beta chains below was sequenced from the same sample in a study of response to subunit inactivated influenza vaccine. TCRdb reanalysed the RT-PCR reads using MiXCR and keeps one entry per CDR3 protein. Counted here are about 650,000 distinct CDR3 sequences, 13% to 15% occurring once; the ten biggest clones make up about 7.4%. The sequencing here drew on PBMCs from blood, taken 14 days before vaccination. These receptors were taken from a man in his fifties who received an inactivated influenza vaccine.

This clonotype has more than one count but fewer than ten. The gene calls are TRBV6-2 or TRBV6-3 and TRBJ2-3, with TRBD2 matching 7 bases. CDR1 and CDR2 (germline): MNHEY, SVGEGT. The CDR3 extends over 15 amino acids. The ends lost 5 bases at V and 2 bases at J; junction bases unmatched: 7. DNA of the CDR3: TGTGCCAGCAGTACCCTAGCGGCTTACACAGATACGCAGTATTTT. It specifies CASSTLAAYTDTQYF.

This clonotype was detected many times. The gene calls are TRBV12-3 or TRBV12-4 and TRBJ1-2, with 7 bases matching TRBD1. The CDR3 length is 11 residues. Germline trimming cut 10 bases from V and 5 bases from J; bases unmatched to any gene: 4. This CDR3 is CATGTAYGYTF. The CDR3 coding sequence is TGTGCCACCGGGACAGCATATGGCTACACCTTC.

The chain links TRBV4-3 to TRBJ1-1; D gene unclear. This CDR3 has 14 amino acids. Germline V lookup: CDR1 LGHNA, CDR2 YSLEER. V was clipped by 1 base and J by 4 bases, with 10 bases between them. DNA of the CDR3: TGCGCCAGCAGCCAAGCAGCGGGAATCACTGAAGCTTTCTTT. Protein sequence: CASSQAAGITEAFF.

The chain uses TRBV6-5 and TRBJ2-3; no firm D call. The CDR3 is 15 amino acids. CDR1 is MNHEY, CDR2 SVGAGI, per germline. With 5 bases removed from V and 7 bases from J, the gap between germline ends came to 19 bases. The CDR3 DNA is TGTGCCAGCAGTCACGACGAGAGCCGGGTCCATACGCAGTATTTT. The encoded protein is CASSHDESRVHTQYF.

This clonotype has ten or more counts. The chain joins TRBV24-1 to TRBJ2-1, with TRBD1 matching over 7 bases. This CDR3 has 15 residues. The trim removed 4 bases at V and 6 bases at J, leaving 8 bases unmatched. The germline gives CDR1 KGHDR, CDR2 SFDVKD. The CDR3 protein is CATSENTGTANEQFF. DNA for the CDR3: TGTGCCACCAGTGAGAATACCGGGACAGCCAATGAGCAGTTCTTC.

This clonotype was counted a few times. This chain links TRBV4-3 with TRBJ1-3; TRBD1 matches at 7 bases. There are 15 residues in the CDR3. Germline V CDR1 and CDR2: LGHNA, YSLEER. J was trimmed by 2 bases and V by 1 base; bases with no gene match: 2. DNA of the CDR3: TGCGCCAGCAGCCAAGGGCAGGGGGCTGGAAACACCATATATTTT. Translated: CASSQGQGAGNTIYF.

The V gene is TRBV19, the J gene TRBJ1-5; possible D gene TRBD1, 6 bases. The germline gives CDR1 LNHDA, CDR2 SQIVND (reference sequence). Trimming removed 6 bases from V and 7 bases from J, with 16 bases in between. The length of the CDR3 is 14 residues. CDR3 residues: CASSLGGQAQPQHF. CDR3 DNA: TGTGCCAGTAGCCTAGGGGGGCAGGCGCAGCCCCAGCATTTT.

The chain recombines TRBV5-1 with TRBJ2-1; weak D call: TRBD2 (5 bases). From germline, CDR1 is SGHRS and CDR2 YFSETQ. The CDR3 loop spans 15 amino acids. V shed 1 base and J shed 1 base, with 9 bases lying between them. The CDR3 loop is CASSLLRESYNEQFF. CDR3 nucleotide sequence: TGCGCCAGCAGCTTGTTACGGGAATCCTACAATGAGCAGTTCTTC.

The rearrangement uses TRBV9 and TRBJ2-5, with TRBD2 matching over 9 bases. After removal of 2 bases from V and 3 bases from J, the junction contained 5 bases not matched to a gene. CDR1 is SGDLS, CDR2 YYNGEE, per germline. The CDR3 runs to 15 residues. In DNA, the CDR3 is TGTGCCAGCAGCGTGGGACTAGCAGTTAAAGAGACCCAGTACTTC. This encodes CASSVGLAVKETQYF. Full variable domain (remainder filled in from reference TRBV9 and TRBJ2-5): DSGVTQTPKHLITATGQRVTLRCSPRSGDLSVYWYQQSLDQGLQFLIQYYNGEERAKGNILERFSAQQFPDLHSELNLSSLELGDSALYFCASSVGLAVKETQYFGPGTRLLVL.

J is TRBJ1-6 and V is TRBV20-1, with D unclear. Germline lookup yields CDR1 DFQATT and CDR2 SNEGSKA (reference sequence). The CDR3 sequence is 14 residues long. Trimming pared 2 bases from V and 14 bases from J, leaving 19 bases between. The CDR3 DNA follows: TGCAGTGCTAGACACACCCGAGAACATCCTACCCTCCACTTT. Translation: CSARHTREHPTLHF.

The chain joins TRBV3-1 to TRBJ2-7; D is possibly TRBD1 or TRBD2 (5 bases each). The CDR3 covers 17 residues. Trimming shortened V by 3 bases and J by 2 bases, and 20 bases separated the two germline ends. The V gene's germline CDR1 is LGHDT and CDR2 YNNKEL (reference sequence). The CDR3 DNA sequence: TGTGCCAGCAGCCACCCCCCGGGGCATAAGACCCCCTACGAGCAGTACTTC. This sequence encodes CASSHPPGHKTPYEQYF.

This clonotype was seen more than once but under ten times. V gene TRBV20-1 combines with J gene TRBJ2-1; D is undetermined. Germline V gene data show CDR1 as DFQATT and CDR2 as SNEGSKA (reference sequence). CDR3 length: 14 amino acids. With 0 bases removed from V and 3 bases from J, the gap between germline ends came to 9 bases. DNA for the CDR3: TGCAGTGCTAGAGATCGGCAGGTCTACAATGAGCAGTTCTTC. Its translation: CSARDRQVYNEQFF.

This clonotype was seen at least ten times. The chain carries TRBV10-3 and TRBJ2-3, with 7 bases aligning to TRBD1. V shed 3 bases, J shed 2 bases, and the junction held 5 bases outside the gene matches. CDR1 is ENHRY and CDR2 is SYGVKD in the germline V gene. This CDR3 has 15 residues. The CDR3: CAISEPGTATDTQYF. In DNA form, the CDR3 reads TGTGCCATCAGTGAACCGGGGACAGCCACAGATACGCAGTATTTT.

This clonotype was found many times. In DNA, the CDR3 is TGTGCCAGCACCCGTCGGGCTAGCGGGGCGTACGAGCAGTACTTC. It encodes CASTRRASGAYEQYF. This chain connects TRBV12-3 or TRBV12-4 to TRBJ2-7; TRBD2 matches at 9 bases. V gave up 7 bases and J gave up 4 bases; unmatched junction bases: 11. The CDR3 is 15 amino acids.

CDR3 nucleotide sequence: TGCAGTGCTAGAGATGGAAATCTAAGGGGCTACACCTTC. This translates into CSARDGNLRGYTF. The genes are TRBV20-1 and TRBJ1-2; D ambiguous. This CDR3 contains 13 residues. From germline, CDR1 is DFQATT and CDR2 SNEGSKA (reference sequence). V was pared by 0 bases and J by 8 bases, with 13 bases between.

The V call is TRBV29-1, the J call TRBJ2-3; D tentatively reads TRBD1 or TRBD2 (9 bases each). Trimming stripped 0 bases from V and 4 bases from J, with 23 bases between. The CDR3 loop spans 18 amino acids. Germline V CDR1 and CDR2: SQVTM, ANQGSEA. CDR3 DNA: TGCAGCGTTGAAGATCGGGCGGGAGGGACAGGGCGCTCAGATACGCAGTATTTT. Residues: CSVEDRAGGTGRSDTQYF.

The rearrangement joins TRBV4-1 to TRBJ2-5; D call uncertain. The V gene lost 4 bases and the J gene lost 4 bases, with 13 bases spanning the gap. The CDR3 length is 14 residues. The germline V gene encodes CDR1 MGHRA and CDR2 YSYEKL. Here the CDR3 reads CASSRNSWRETQYF. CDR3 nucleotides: TGCGCCAGCAGCCGGAATAGCTGGCGAGAGACCCAGTACTTC.

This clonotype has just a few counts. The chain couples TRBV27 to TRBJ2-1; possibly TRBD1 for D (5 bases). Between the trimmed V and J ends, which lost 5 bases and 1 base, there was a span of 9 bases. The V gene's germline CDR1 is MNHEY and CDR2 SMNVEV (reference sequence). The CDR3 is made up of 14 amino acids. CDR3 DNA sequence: TGTGCCAGCAGTGAAAGGGGTTCCTACAATGAGCAGTTCTTC. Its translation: CASSERGSYNEQFF.

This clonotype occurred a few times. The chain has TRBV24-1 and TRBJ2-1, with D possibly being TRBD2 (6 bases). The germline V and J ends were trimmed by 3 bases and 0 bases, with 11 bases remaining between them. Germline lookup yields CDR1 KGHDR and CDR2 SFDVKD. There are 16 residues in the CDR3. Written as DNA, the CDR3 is TGTGCCACCAGTGATCTAAGCGGGCCCTCCTACAATGAGCAGTTCTTC. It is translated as CATSDLSGPSYNEQFF.

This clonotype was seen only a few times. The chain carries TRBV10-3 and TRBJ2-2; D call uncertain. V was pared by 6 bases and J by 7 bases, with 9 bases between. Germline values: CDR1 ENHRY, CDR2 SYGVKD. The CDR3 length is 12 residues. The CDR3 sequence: CAISLTGGELFF. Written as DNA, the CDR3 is TGTGCCATCAGCCTTACGGGCGGGGAGCTGTTTTTT.

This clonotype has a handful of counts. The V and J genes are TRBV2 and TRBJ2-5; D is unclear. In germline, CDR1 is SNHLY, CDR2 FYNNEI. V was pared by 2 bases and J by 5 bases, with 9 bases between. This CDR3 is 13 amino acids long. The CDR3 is CASSEFARETQYF. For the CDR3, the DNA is TGTGCCAGCAGTGAATTCGCCCGGGAGACCCAGTACTTC.